The present entry profiles one T cell receptor (beta chain) with its context. Its binding antigen is unknown. Its ends do not fully match the called genes, so a read error is possible. Genomic DNA was used as template for profiling of TCR beta VDJ combinations and CDR3 sequences. An Illumina HiSeq 2000 was the platform used for TCR repertoire sequencing. In the source study's methods: TRBV/TRBJ rearrangement plots, CDR3 size and DJ length profiles, and Simpson's diversity index were used to evaluate the repertoires. The most abundant DNA sequence in the deep sequencing data was taken as the immunodominant clone. CDR3 amino acid sequences were checked for sharing between subjects and were compared against published repertoires and the VDJdb database. TCRdb reprocessed the public reads (quality trimming at Q25 with fastp, clone calling with MiXCR) and kept in-frame beta chains. Every distinct CDR3 protein forms one entry, paired with its most common genes and DNA. TCRdb assigned the V and J calls; the authors' analysis was not used. The sample has about 180,000 distinct CDR3 sequences on record, around 48% of them singletons. The top ten clonotypes cover more than 0.95% of the sample.

For CDR1 and CDR2, the germline V gene lists ENHRY and SYGVKD. CDR3 length: 18 amino acids, cysteine to phenylalanine. The read is trimmed to its CDR3 DNA, 54 bases read in frame from base 1. Patients chosen for sequencing had shown expansion of CD8+CD57+ cells by flow cytometry. Severe acquired aplastic anemia was diagnosed in all patients according to International Study of Aplastic Anemia and Agranulocytosis and Camitta criteria. No therapy had been received by the patients at the time of blood sampling. TCR repertoires of sorted CD4+ and CD8+ blood T cells from severe aplastic anemia patients and healthy subjects were deep-sequenced in the study. Patients were enrolled in the USA under clinicaltrials.gov protocols 00001620, 01623167, 00001397, 00071045, 00081523 and 00961064. Ficoll-Paque density gradient centrifugation was used to isolate peripheral blood mononuclear cells. Before DNA extraction, CD4+ and CD8+ T cells were sorted by FACS or by magnetic beads.

These data come from a study of CD8+CD57+ T cells in acquired aplastic anemia (dated by TCRdb to about 2018). Turning to the overall study: A mean of 3.2 ug of DNA, ranging from about 0.2 to 27.4 ug, was extracted from sorted CD4+ and CD8+ cells. A CD8+CD57+ expansion meant a frequency higher than the mean frequency seen in healthy subjects.

What the authors observed across the whole study: Although roughly 30 CD8+ CDR3 sequences were shared by patients and controls, these sequences appeared highly expressed in patients and within the immunodominant clones of patients. Patients and healthy controls showed no significant difference in CD8+ Simpson's diversity (P=0.060).

The specimen sequenced was sorted CD4+, CD8+, or CD8+CD57+ T cells (not recorded which) from PBMCs. The V and J genes are TRBV10-3 and TRBJ2-7, with 7 central nucleotides matching TRBD2. The receptor was derived from a human donor with aplastic anemia. CDR3 region: CAIRPIPLAGVSSYEQYF. The sequenced DNA is TGTGCCATCCGTCCAATTCCTCTCGCGGGGGTAAGCTCCTACGAGCAGTACTTT.